This TCR beta chain was sequenced for a study of blood T cell repertoires in COVID-19. Study context: The analysed material was cDNA or gDNA that came from T cells, B-cell-depleted T cells, or PBMCs.

In the study's own analysis: From reference gene primer amplification, estimates of nucleated cell counts were derived. The protocol was immunoSEQ multiplex PCR, while the TCRdb copy is restricted to in-frame clones and leaves out a portion. V, J and clone size derive from that table, while D and trimming were established from the DNA sequence. This table holds fewer than 300,000 clones, roughly 90% found once. The CDR3 is 16 amino acids. The V and J ends lost 5 bases and 7 bases, in that order; junction bases with no gene match: 11. Germline V gene lookup returns CDR1 MNHEY and CDR2 SMNVEV (reference sequence).

The receptor was isolated from a woman aged 40-49 years with acute COVID-19. The chain carries TRBV27 and TRBJ1-2; 12 bases map to TRBD1. The sequencing input was PBMCs or T cells enriched from blood (not recorded which). The CDR3 DNA follows: TGTGCCAGCAGTCCCTCCCCGGGACAGGGGGCTCGTGGCTACACCTTC. Translation gives CASSPSPGQGARGYTF.